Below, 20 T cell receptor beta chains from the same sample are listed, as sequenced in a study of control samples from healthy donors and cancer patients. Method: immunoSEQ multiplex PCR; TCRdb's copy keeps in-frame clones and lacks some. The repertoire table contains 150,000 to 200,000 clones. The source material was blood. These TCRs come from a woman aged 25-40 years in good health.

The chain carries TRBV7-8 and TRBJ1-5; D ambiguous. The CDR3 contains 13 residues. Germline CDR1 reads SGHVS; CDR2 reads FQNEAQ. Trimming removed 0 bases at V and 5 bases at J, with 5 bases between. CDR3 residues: CASSLASDQPQHF. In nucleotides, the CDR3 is TGTGCCAGCAGCTTAGCGAGTGATCAGCCCCAGCATTTT.

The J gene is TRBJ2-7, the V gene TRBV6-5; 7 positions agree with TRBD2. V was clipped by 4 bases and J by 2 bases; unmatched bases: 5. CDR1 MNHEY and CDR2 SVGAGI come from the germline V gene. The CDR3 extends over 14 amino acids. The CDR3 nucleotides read TGTGCCAGCAGTTGGAGCGGGACCGCCTACGAGCAGTACTTC. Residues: CASSWSGTAYEQYF.

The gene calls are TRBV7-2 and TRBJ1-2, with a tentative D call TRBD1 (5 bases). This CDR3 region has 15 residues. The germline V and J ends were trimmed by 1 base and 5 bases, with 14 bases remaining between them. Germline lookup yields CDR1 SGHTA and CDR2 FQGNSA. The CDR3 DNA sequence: TGTGCCAGCAGCTTAGGGACACCTCTTTCTTATGGCTACACCTTC. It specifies CASSLGTPLSYGYTF.

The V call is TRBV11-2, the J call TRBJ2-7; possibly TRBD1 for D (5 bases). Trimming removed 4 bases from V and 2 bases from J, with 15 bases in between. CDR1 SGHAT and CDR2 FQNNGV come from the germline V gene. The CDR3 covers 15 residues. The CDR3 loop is CASSSSGKGPYEQYF. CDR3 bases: TGTGCCAGCAGCTCCTCAGGGAAGGGTCCCTACGAGCAGTACTTC.

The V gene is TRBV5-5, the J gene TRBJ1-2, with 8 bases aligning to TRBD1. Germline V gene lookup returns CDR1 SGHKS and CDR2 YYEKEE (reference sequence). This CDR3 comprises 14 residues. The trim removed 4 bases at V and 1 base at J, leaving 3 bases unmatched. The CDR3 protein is CASSRDRLNYGYTF. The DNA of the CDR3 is TGTGCCAGCAGCCGGGACAGGCTTAACTATGGCTACACCTTC.

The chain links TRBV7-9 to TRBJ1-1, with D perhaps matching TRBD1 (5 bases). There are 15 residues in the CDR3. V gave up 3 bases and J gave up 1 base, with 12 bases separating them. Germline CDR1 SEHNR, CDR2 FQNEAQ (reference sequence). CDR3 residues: CASSFQSQENTEAFF. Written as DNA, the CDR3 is TGTGCCAGCAGCTTCCAATCACAGGAGAACACTGAAGCTTTCTTT.

CDR3 nucleotides: TGTGCCAGCACCCTCTTGGGGGACACTGAAGCTTTCTTT. The encoded protein is CASTLLGDTEAFF. V is TRBV28 and J is TRBJ1-1, with D possibly being TRBD1 (5 bases). CDR3 length: 13 residues. CDR1 is MDHEN, CDR2 SYDVKM, per germline. The V gene lost 7 bases and the J gene lost 3 bases, with 12 bases spanning the gap.

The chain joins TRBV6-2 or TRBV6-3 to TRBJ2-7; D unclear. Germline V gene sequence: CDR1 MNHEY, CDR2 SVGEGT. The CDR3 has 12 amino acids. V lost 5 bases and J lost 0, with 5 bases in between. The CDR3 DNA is TGTGCCAGCAGTCCCAGCTCCTACGAGCAGTACTTC. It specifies CASSPSSYEQYF.

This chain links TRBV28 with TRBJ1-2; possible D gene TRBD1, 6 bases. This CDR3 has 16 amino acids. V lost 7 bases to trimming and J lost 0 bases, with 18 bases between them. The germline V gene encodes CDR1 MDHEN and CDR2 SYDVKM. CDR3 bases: TGTGCCAGCATCGCGACAGGCCGGGAGGCTAACTATGGCTACACCTTC. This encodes CASIATGREANYGYTF.

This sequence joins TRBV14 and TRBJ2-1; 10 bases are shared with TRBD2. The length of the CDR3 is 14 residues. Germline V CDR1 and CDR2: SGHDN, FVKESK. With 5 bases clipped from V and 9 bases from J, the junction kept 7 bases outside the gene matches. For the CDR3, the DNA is TGTGCCAGCAGCTTCCTAGCGGGGGTGGGTGAGCAGTTCTTC. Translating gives CASSFLAGVGEQFF. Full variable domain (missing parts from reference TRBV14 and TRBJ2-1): EAGVTQFPSHSVIEKGQTVTLRCDPISGHDNLYWYRRVMGKEIKFLLHFVKESKQDESGMPNNRFLAERTGGTYSTLKVQPAELEDSGVYFCASSFLAGVGEQFFGPGTRLTVL.

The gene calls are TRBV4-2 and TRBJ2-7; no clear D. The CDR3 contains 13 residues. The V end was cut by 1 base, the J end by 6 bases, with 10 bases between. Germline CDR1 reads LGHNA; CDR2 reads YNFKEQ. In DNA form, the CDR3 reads TGTGCCAGCAGCCAAGCAATAGAGTTCGAGCAGTACTTC. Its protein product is CASSQAIEFEQYF.

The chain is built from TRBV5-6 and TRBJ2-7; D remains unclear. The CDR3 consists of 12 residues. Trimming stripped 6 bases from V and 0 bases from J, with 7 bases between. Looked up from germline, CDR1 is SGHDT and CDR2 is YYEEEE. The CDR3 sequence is CASTGSSYEQYF. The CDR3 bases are TGTGCCAGCACTGGATCCTCCTACGAGCAGTACTTC.

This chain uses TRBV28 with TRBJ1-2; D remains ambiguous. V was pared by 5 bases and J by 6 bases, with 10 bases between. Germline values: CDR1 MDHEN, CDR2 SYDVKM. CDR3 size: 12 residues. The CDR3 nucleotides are TGTGCCAGCAGTCTGATGGGCCATGGCTACACCTTC. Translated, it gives CASSLMGHGYTF.

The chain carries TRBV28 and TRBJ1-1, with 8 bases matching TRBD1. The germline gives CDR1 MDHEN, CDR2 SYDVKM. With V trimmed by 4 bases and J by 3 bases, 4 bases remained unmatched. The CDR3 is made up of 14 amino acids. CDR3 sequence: CASSSGQGYTEAFF. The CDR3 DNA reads TGTGCCAGCAGTTCCGGACAGGGCTACACTGAAGCTTTCTTT.

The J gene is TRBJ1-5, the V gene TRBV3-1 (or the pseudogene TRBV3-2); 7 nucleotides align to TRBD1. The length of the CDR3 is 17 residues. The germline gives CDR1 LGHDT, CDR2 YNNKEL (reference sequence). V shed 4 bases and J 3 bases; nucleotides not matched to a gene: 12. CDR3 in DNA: TGTGCCAGCAGCCCCCTTGTGGAGGGGGCGGCCAATCAGCCCCAGCATTTT. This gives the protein CASSPLVEGAANQPQHF.

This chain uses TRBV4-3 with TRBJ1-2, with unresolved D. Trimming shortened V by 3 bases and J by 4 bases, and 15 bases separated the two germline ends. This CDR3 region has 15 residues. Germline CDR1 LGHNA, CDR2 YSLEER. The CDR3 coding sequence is TGCGCCAGCAGCCAGGGCGTAGGGTTGGGCTATGGCTACACCTTC. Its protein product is CASSQGVGLGYGYTF.

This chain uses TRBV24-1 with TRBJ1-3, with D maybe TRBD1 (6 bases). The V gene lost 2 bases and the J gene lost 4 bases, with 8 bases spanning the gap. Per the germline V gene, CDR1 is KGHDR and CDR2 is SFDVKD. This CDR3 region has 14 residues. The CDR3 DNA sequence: TGTGCCACCAGTGATTCAGGGGTCGGAAACACCATATATTTT. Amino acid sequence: CATSDSGVGNTIYF.

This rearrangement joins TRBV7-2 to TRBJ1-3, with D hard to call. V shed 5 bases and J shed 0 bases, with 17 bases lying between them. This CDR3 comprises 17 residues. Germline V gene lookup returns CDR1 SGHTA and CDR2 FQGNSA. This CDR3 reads CASSPRTMGHSGNTIYF. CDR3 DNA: TGTGCCAGCAGCCCTCGGACTATGGGCCACTCTGGAAACACCATATATTTT.

CDR3 region: CASSYGDLYEQYF. CDR3 nucleotides: TGTGCCAGCAGTTACGGGGACCTCTACGAGCAGTACTTC. The J gene is TRBJ2-7, the V gene TRBV28; D might be TRBD1 or TRBD2, each matching 5 bases. This CDR3 region has 13 residues. V gave up 4 bases and J gave up 3 bases, with 10 bases separating them. The germline CDR1 and CDR2 sequences are MDHEN and SYDVKM.

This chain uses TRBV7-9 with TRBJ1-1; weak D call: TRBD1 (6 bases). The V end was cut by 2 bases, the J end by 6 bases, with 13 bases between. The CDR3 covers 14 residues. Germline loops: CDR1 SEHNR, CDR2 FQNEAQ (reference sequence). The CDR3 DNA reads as TGTGCCAGCAGCTTAACAGGGAATAACCCTGAAGCTTTCTTT. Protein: CASSLTGNNPEAFF.